What follows are 5 T cell receptor beta chains derived from one specimen sequenced in a study of Ad26.COV2.S vaccination and SARS-CoV-2 variants. Libraries were prepared by immunoSEQ multiplex PCR; TCRdb keeps only in-frame clonotypes and omits some of them. The profile shows some 450,000 clones, 90% of them singletons. Treatment given: about 20 received Ad26.COV2.S at low or high dose, single or two shots; roughly five received placebo; per-sample allocation not given. Specimens were obtained on day 63 following the first vaccine or placebo injection. The starting material was peripheral blood, obtained in a trial of Ad26.COV2.S vaccine versus placebo. Receptors were obtained from a person aged 18-60 years who received the Ad26.COV2.S COVID-19 vaccine or a placebo.

This chain uses TRBV11-2 with TRBJ2-5; no firm D call. CDR3 length: 13 amino acids. Between the trimmed V and J ends, which lost 6 bases and 5 bases, there was a span of 13 bases. Per germline, CDR1 SGHAT and CDR2 FQNNGV. The CDR3 nucleotides read TGTGCCAGCAGACAAATGCTGCTGGAGACCCAGTACTTC. Amino acid sequence: CASRQMLLETQYF.

The rearrangement uses TRBV4-2 and TRBJ2-3; D unclear. The CDR3 has 16 residues. Germline V CDR1 and CDR2: LGHNA, YNFKEQ. V was cut by 2 bases and J by 0 bases, with 12 bases left in between. CDR3 coding DNA: TGTGCCAGCAGCCAACCAAGTCCAGAGAGCACAGATACGCAGTATTTT. Translated, it gives CASSQPSPESTDTQYF.

This clone was observed once. An end of the junction differs from the germline gene, which may be a read error. J is TRBJ2-6 and V is TRBV3-1 (or the pseudogene TRBV3-2); 7 bases map to TRBD2. Germline V CDR1 and CDR2: LGHDT, YNNKEL (reference sequence). CDR3 length equals 19 residues. The CDR3 coding sequence is TGTGCCAGCGGCCATCCCGCGGGGAGGGTCTCGTCTGGGGCCAACGTCCTGACTTTC. Protein: CASGHPAGRVSSGANVLTF.

V is TRBV25-1 and J is TRBJ2-5, with a possible D match to TRBD1 (6 bases). Germline V gene lookup returns CDR1 MGHDK and CDR2 SYGVNS. CDR3 size: 12 residues. V was trimmed by 7 bases and J by 4 bases, leaving 10 bases between them. The CDR3 spells CASNQGTETQYF. The CDR3 DNA follows: TGTGCCAGCAATCAGGGGACAGAGACCCAGTACTTC.

The CDR3 reads CASSESTGGADTQYF. The CDR3 coding sequence is TGTGCCAGCAGTGAATCTACGGGAGGTGCAGATACGCAGTATTTT. The rearrangement joins TRBV2 to TRBJ2-3, with 7 bases that match TRBD2. CDR3 length: 15 amino acids. With 2 bases clipped from V and 4 bases from J, the junction kept 6 bases outside the gene matches. From germline, CDR1 is SNHLY and CDR2 FYNNEI.